The 20 T cell receptor beta chains reported below all come from one sample, sequenced in a study of human T cells and chemical hapten exposure. Using its own MiXCR run on the RACE reads, TCRdb lists one record per CDR3 protein. This table has some 96,000 distinct CDR3 sequences, approximately 9.3% appearing once. The time point denotes: patch test 2, 6 weeks after DPC sensitization. Noted treatment: therapeutic diphenylcyclopropenone sensitization with weekly scalp DPC. Sample: whole blood, taken in connection with sensitization to the hapten diphenylcyclopropenone (DPC). All receptors derive from a middle-aged woman with alopecia areata. Some clones in this sample may be carry-over from other donors' samples.

A few counts support this clonotype. The chain uses TRBV20-1 and TRBJ1-1; D remains unclear. CDR1 and CDR2 (germline): DFQATT, SNEGSKA (reference sequence). V lost 0 bases and J lost 5, with 13 bases in between. The CDR3 is 14 amino acids. In DNA form, the CDR3 reads TGCAGTGCTAGAGATGGACCCTTAGAGACTGAAGCTTTCTTT. This codes for CSARDGPLETEAFF.

This clonotype showed up many times. In nucleotides, the CDR3 is TGCGCCAGCAGGAAAGACGGACAGCCGAACACTGAAGCTTTCTTT. Translating gives CASRKDGQPNTEAFF. The rearrangement links TRBV5-1 to TRBJ1-1; D is perhaps TRBD1 (6 bases). Germline V lookup: CDR1 SGHRS, CDR2 YFSETQ. Trimming shortened V by 5 bases and J by 1 base, and 15 bases separated the two germline ends. This CDR3 comprises 15 residues.

At least ten counts were recorded for this clonotype. In DNA, the CDR3 is TGTGCCAGCAGCTTAGACTTGTCCACCTCCTACAATGAGCAGTTCTTC. Translated: CASSLDLSTSYNEQFF. The chain has TRBV7-2 and TRBJ2-1; no clear D. Trimming took off 1 base at V and 0 bases at J, with 10 bases between the two ends. The CDR3 consists of 16 residues. The germline gives CDR1 SGHTA, CDR2 FQGNSA.

This clonotype came up many times. The chain links TRBV27 to TRBJ1-1; D remains ambiguous. Germline V lookup: CDR1 MNHEY, CDR2 SMNVEV (reference sequence). This CDR3 comprises 13 residues. Trimming shortened V by 6 bases and J by 1 base, and 9 bases separated the two germline ends. CDR3 protein: CASRSKGNTEAFF. The CDR3 nucleotides read TGTGCCAGCAGATCCAAAGGGAACACTGAAGCTTTCTTT.

This clonotype was found a few times. V and J are TRBV20-1 and TRBJ2-7, with 8 bases lining up with TRBD1. Germline-derived CDR1 and CDR2 are DFQATT and SNEGSKA (reference sequence). The CDR3 contains 15 residues. Trimming cost V 1 base and J 0 bases; bases outside gene matches: 5. The CDR3 is CSARGRQGTSYEQYF. CDR3 nucleotides: TGCAGTGCTAGAGGGCGACAGGGGACCTCCTACGAGCAGTACTTC.

This clonotype was seen ten or more times. CDR3 DNA: TGTGCCAGCAGCACGACAGGAGAAAATACGCAGTATTTT. Translating gives CASSTTGENTQYF. The rearrangement links TRBV7-2 to TRBJ2-3, with D perhaps TRBD1 (6 bases). V lost 5 bases to trimming and J lost 7 bases, with 13 bases between them. Germline CDR1 and CDR2: SGHTA and FQGNSA. The CDR3 is 13 amino acids.

This clonotype was counted at least ten times. V gene TRBV20-1 combines with J gene TRBJ2-7; 8 positions agree with TRBD2. This CDR3 region has 16 residues. With V trimmed by 2 bases and J by 5 bases, 14 bases remained unmatched. Germline V gene data show CDR1 as DFQATT and CDR2 as SNEGSKA (reference sequence). The CDR3 sequence is CSARPRGLLAVHEQYF. The CDR3 DNA reads as TGCAGTGCTAGACCCAGAGGACTACTAGCGGTCCACGAGCAGTACTTC.

This clonotype occurred a few times. The rearrangement links TRBV18 to TRBJ1-1; D gene uncertain. This CDR3 is 14 amino acids long. Germline-derived CDR1 and CDR2 are KGHSH and LQKENI. V was shortened by 2 bases and J by 7 bases, with 14 bases between the two germline ends. Here the CDR3 reads CASSPRSAGDEAFF. CDR3 DNA sequence: TGTGCCAGCTCACCAAGATCGGCCGGGGATGAAGCTTTCTTT. The full variable domain, in which reference TRBV18 and TRBJ1-1 provide the parts outside the CDR3, is NAGVMQNPRHLVRRRGQEARLRCSPMKGHSHVYWYRQLPEEGLKFMVYLQKENIIDESGMPKERFSAEFPKEGPSILRIQQVVRGDSAAYFCASSPRSAGDEAFFGQGTRLTVV.

This clonotype was recorded many times. The chain combines TRBV6-2 or TRBV6-3 with TRBJ2-3; D remains unclear. The V end was cut by 5 bases, the J end by 5 bases, with 8 bases between. Germline V gives CDR1 MNHEY, CDR2 SVGEGT. There are 12 residues in the CDR3. In DNA, the CDR3 is TGTGCCAGCAGTACCCCCGGAGATACGCAGTATTTT. Translating gives CASSTPGDTQYF.

This clonotype has more than one count but fewer than ten. The chain links TRBV7-3 to TRBJ1-6; D is possibly TRBD1 (6 bases). CDR3 length equals 14 residues. V dropped 4 bases and J dropped 5 bases, with 9 bases sitting between them. Germline V gene sequence: CDR1 SGHTA, CDR2 FQGTGA. The CDR3 is CASSSGADNSPLHF. The CDR3 bases are TGTGCCAGCAGCTCGGGGGCGGATAATTCACCCCTCCACTTT.

This clonotype occurred a few times. The chain employs TRBV2 and TRBJ2-7; TRBD1 matches at 9 bases. The germline gives CDR1 SNHLY, CDR2 FYNNEI. This CDR3 region has 14 residues. V trimming: 6 bases; J trimming: 0 bases; junction bases outside the gene matches: 3. CDR3 amino acids: CASSQTGGSYEQYF. Written as DNA, the CDR3 is TGTGCCAGCAGCCAGACAGGGGGCTCCTACGAGCAGTACTTC.

This clonotype was observed many times. This chain joins TRBV6-2 or TRBV6-3 and TRBJ1-2; D may be TRBD1 (5 bases). The V and J ends lost 5 bases and 3 bases respectively, with 16 bases between them. Germline V lookup: CDR1 MNHEY, CDR2 SVGEGT. The CDR3 spans 15 residues. CDR3 coding DNA: TGTGCCAGCAGTCGGGACTCGCCGCCGGACTATGGCTACACCTTC. It translates to CASSRDSPPDYGYTF.

This chain connects TRBV28 to TRBJ2-7; D may be TRBD1 or TRBD2 (5 bases each). Germline loops: CDR1 MDHEN, CDR2 SYDVKM. There are 17 residues in the CDR3. The V gene lost 4 bases and the J gene lost 0 bases, with 19 bases spanning the gap. The CDR3 spells CASSSPPGTLSSYEQYF. CDR3 bases: TGTGCCAGCAGTTCGCCCCCCGGGACCCTGAGCTCCTACGAGCAGTACTTC.

This clonotype was detected ten times or more. The chain joins TRBV28 to TRBJ2-5; D not resolved. Deletions cut 5 bases from V and 3 bases from J, with 16 bases between. This CDR3 is built from 15 residues. Germline CDR1 reads MDHEN; CDR2 reads SYDVKM. CDR3: CASSLFQIPKETQYF. The DNA for the CDR3 is TGTGCCAGCAGTCTGTTCCAGATACCAAAAGAGACCCAGTACTTC.

Many counts were recorded for this clonotype. The chain uses TRBV6-2 or TRBV6-3 and TRBJ2-4; D perhaps matches TRBD2 (6 bases). CDR1 is MNHEY, CDR2 SVGEGT, per germline. The V end lost 5 bases, the J end lost 8 bases, and 25 bases lay between the germline ends. CDR3 size: 17 residues. The CDR3 region is CASSHVSGGIPIHIQYF. CDR3 nucleotide sequence: TGTGCCAGCAGTCACGTTAGTGGCGGGATCCCCATTCACATTCAGTACTTC.

The CDR3 nucleotides are TGTGCCACCAGTACCAGTGGTGATACGCAGTATTTT. Its protein product is CATSTSGDTQYF. J is TRBJ2-3 and V is TRBV24-1; D not resolved. Trimming pared 6 bases from V and 6 bases from J, leaving 9 bases between. CDR3 size: 12 residues. Germline lookup yields CDR1 KGHDR and CDR2 SFDVKD.

Many counts were recorded for this clonotype. The CDR3 coding sequence is TGTGCCAGCAGTTCCCCCGGGACAGGGAGCTACGAGCAGTACTTC. Protein sequence: CASSSPGTGSYEQYF. The chain employs TRBV6-6 and TRBJ2-7; 9 nucleotides match TRBD1. Germline CDR1 reads MNHNY; CDR2 reads SVGAGI (reference sequence). With V trimmed by 4 bases and J by 3 bases, 7 bases remained unmatched. This CDR3 has 15 residues.

This clonotype showed up many times. The rearrangement links TRBV7-9 to TRBJ2-5; 7 positions agree with TRBD1. CDR1 and CDR2 (germline): SEHNR, FQNEAQ (reference sequence). The J segment lost 2 bases and the V segment lost 2 bases, leaving 11 bases of the junction unmatched. This CDR3 spans 17 amino acids. The CDR3 sequence: CASSLRYSWDSQETQYF. The CDR3 bases are TGTGCCAGCAGCTTACGTTATTCTTGGGACAGTCAAGAGACCCAGTACTTC.

In this sample, this clonotype turned up a few times. The CDR3 bases are TGTGCCAGCTCGTCGACAGGGCCAGATACGCAGTATTTT. As protein: CASSSTGPDTQYF. The rearrangement links TRBV18 to TRBJ2-3; TRBD1 matches at 7 bases. In germline, CDR1 is KGHSH, CDR2 LQKENI. J gave up 4 bases and V 6 bases, and 4 bases lay outside the gene matches. CDR3 size: 13 residues.

This chain links TRBV30 with TRBJ2-2; D possibly uses TRBD1 or TRBD2 (5 bases each). The CDR3 loop spans 15 amino acids. Trimming took off 8 bases at V and 2 bases at J, with 18 bases between the two ends. CDR1 and CDR2 (germline): GTSNPN, SVGIG (reference sequence). CDR3 sequence reads: CAHTVGPINTGELFF. As DNA, the CDR3 is TGTGCCCACACCGTGGGACCGATTAACACCGGGGAGCTGTTTTTT.